A single sample is the source of the 23 T cell receptor beta chains below, sequenced in a study of cytomegalovirus exposure and HLA in healthy donors. Researchers ran the PCR with 60 Vbeta and 13 Jbeta primers. Some clones are missing from TCRdb's copy, which holds only in-frame ones; the method was immunoSEQ multiplex PCR. The sample includes 100,000 to 150,000 clones, approximately 84% of them seen just once. Sequencing was done on a sample of PBMCs. These receptors were taken from a woman in her thirties or forties in good health and CMV-seronegative.

The rearrangement uses TRBV7-9 and TRBJ2-7; TRBD2 matches 9 bases. Trimming cost V 0 bases and J 3 bases; bases outside gene matches: 6. Germline assignment: CDR1 SEHNR and CDR2 FQNEAQ (reference sequence). The CDR3 contains 16 residues. The CDR3 region has the DNA TGTGCCAGCAGCTTAGCGGTGGGACTAGCCCGCTACGAGCAGTACTTC. Protein: CASSLAVGLARYEQYF.

The CDR3 is CASTRKQGGVYEQYF. The CDR3 region has the DNA TGTGCCAGCACCCGGAAACAGGGGGGGGTTTACGAGCAGTACTTC. The chain is built from TRBV6-5 and TRBJ2-7, with D tentatively TRBD1 (8 bases). Germline assignment: CDR1 MNHEY and CDR2 SVGAGI. The germline V and J ends were trimmed by 7 bases and 4 bases, with 20 bases remaining between them. The CDR3 consists of 15 residues.

This rearrangement joins TRBV2 to TRBJ1-1, with D uncertain. Germline V gene sequence: CDR1 SNHLY, CDR2 FYNNEI. Trimming pared 6 bases from V and 5 bases from J, leaving 19 bases between. This CDR3 region has 15 residues. The CDR3 DNA reads TGTGCCAGCAGATTGAGGGCCAACACGGGAACTGAAGCTTTCTTT. Translation gives CASRLRANTGTEAFF.

This chain connects TRBV5-1 to TRBJ2-3, with 8 bases lining up with TRBD2. CDR3 length equals 18 residues. V lost 1 base to trimming and J lost 6 bases; unmatched junction nucleotides: 16. Germline V gene data show CDR1 as SGHRS and CDR2 as YFSETQ. The chain's CDR3 is CASSLISGGSAGDDTQYF. The CDR3 DNA sequence: TGCGCCAGCAGCTTGATAAGCGGGGGATCGGCGGGGGATGATACGCAGTATTTT.

The rearrangement links TRBV5-1 to TRBJ2-3, with 9 bases matching TRBD1. Unmatched junction bases numbered 3, after V lost 4 bases and J lost 3 bases. The CDR3 length is 14 residues. The germline CDR1 and CDR2 sequences are SGHRS and YFSETQ. The CDR3 here is CASSGDRATDTQYF. CDR3 bases: TGCGCCAGCAGCGGGGACAGGGCGACAGATACGCAGTATTTT.

This sequence joins TRBV5-1 and TRBJ2-3; TRBD2 matches at 8 bases. CDR1 and CDR2 from the germline V gene are SGHRS and YFSETQ. Trimming removed 0 bases from V and 6 bases from J; junction bases left unmatched: 6. The CDR3 is 15 residues long. The CDR3 bases are TGCGCCAGCAGCTTGGCCTCGGGGGGGGAGGATACGCAGTATTTT. Translating gives CASSLASGGEDTQYF.

This clone was seen more than once but under ten times. CDR3 residues: CASRHGGDGTDTQYF. The CDR3 nucleotides read TGTGCCAGCCGACATGGCGGGGATGGCACAGATACGCAGTATTTT. The chain uses TRBV18 and TRBJ2-3, with a possible D match to TRBD2 (6 bases). Germline V gene data show CDR1 as KGHSH and CDR2 as LQKENI. V was trimmed by 8 bases and J by 1 base, leaving 16 bases between them. The CDR3 contains 15 residues.

The chain recombines TRBV28 with TRBJ2-1, with 8 bases matching TRBD2. The germline V gene has CDR1 MDHEN and CDR2 SYDVKM. The ends lost 8 bases at V and 8 bases at J; junction bases unmatched: 5. The CDR3 is 12 residues long. The CDR3 nucleotides are TGTGCCAGCGGCTCTAGCGGGTATGAGCAGTTCTTC. Amino acid sequence: CASGSSGYEQFF.

This chain connects TRBV18 to TRBJ1-2; 9 bases agree with TRBD1. V trimming: 3 bases; J trimming: 6 bases; junction bases outside the gene matches: 8. Germline V lookup: CDR1 KGHSH, CDR2 LQKENI. This CDR3 region has 15 residues. The CDR3 loop is CASSPQQGAEDGYTF. For the CDR3, the DNA is TGTGCCAGCTCACCCCAACAGGGGGCAGAGGATGGCTACACCTTC.

The V and J genes are TRBV29-1 and TRBJ1-2; TRBD1 agrees at 7 bases. With 1 base clipped from V and 9 bases from J, the junction kept 14 bases outside the gene matches. The CDR3 length is 15 residues. In germline, CDR1 is SQVTM, CDR2 ANQGSEA. CDR3 DNA: TGCAGCGTTGAAGGGAGAAGGTCCAGGGGGGTTCGCTACACCTTC. It codes for CSVEGRRSRGVRYTF.

The chain carries TRBV4-2 and TRBJ2-5; 9 positions match TRBD2. Looked up from germline, CDR1 is LGHNA and CDR2 is YNFKEQ. V lost 0 bases and J lost 3; bases outside the gene matches: 8. The CDR3 sequence is 17 residues long. DNA for the CDR3: TGTGCCAGCAGCCAAGATACGAGGGCTAGCGGGGAAGAGACCCAGTACTTC. Amino acids: CASSQDTRASGEETQYF.

The chain is built from TRBV11-3 and TRBJ2-7; maybe TRBD1 (6 bases). Trimming shortened V by 3 bases and J by 7 bases, and 25 bases separated the two germline ends. There are 17 residues in the CDR3. Germline CDR1 and CDR2: SGHNT and YENEEA. CDR3 sequence: CASSLVQGLDPTGEQYF. The DNA for the CDR3 is TGTGCCAGCAGCTTGGTCCAGGGGCTAGACCCTACAGGTGAGCAGTACTTC.

This clone turned up a few times. The rearrangement uses TRBV7-6 and TRBJ2-7; D is possibly TRBD1 (6 bases). CDR3 length: 14 amino acids. V was shortened by 5 bases and J by 4 bases, with 15 bases between the two germline ends. CDR1 and CDR2 from the germline V gene are SGHVS and FNYEAQ. The CDR3 spells CASSPSQGSYEQYF. The CDR3 DNA sequence: TGTGCCAGCAGCCCGTCACAGGGATCATACGAGCAGTACTTC.

This clone was detected only once. This chain uses TRBV10-3 with TRBJ1-6, with D tentatively TRBD1 (6 bases). This CDR3 spans 15 amino acids. Looked up from germline, CDR1 is ENHRY and CDR2 is SYGVKD. The V end lost 7 bases, the J end lost 10 bases, and 20 bases lay between the germline ends. CDR3 sequence: CAINDVAGDTSPLHF. DNA of the CDR3: TGTGCCATCAACGACGTGGCAGGGGATACCTCACCCCTCCACTTT.

This chain joins TRBV7-9 and TRBJ1-2; D not resolved. The CDR3 is 15 residues long. The germline gives CDR1 SEHNR, CDR2 FQNEAQ (reference sequence). V lost 2 bases to trimming and J lost 2 bases, with 12 bases between them. The CDR3 sequence is CASSLLIQRNYGYTF. The CDR3 DNA sequence: TGTGCCAGCAGCTTATTGATACAGAGAAACTATGGCTACACCTTC.

The rearrangement uses TRBV30 and TRBJ1-4, with 10 bases identical to TRBD1. The V gene's germline CDR1 is GTSNPN and CDR2 SVGIG (reference sequence). V dropped 0 bases and J dropped 10; count of bases not matched to a gene: 11. The CDR3 totals 16 residues. The CDR3: CAWSVEWGQGYGKLFF. In nucleotides, the CDR3 is TGTGCCTGGAGTGTAGAGTGGGGACAGGGGTACGGAAAACTGTTTTTT.

There are a few counts of this clone. The chain employs TRBV11-3 and TRBJ2-2; D is perhaps TRBD1 (5 bases). The CDR3 runs 14 residues. Germline V gene data show CDR1 as SGHNT and CDR2 as YENEEA. V shed 2 bases and J shed 3 bases, with 7 bases lying between them. CDR3 nucleotide sequence: TGTGCCAGCAGCTTAAAGGGGCACACCGGGGAGCTGTTTTTT. Protein: CASSLKGHTGELFF. Looking up the rest from reference TRBV11-3 and TRBJ2-2 gives the full variable domain: EAGVVQSPRYKIIEKKQPVAFWCNPISGHNTLYWYLQNLGQGPELLIRYENEEAVDDSQLPKDRFSAERLKGVDSTLKIQPAELGDSAVYLCASSLKGHTGELFFGEGSRLTVL.

About this clone: Other DNA sequences of this sample code for an identical CDR3. V and J are TRBV5-1 and TRBJ2-1; 7 bases map to TRBD1. The CDR3 has 15 amino acids. From germline, CDR1 is SGHRS and CDR2 YFSETQ. The V and J ends lost 0 bases and 2 bases, in that order; junction bases with no gene match: 2. The DNA for the CDR3 is TGCGCCAGCAGCTTGGAGGGGACAGCCTACAATGAGCAGTTCTTC. This encodes CASSLEGTAYNEQFF.

This clone was seen once. This chain connects TRBV5-1 to TRBJ2-1; TRBD2 matches 11 bases. Germline trimming cut 3 bases from V and 6 bases from J; bases unmatched to any gene: 8. Germline V gene sequence: CDR1 SGHRS, CDR2 YFSETQ. The CDR3 consists of 16 residues. CDR3 loop: CASSSNSGRASNEQFF. The CDR3 DNA reads as TGCGCCAGCAGCTCCAATAGCGGGAGGGCCTCCAATGAGCAGTTCTTC.

The J gene is TRBJ2-7, the V gene TRBV28; 7 nucleotides line up with TRBD2. CDR3 length: 16 residues. V lost 3 bases, J lost 3 bases, and 11 bases stayed unmatched. In germline, CDR1 is MDHEN, CDR2 SYDVKM. The CDR3, as DNA: TGTGCCAGCAGTTTTTTAGGTCTAGCGGCTAACTACGAGCAGTACTTC. It is translated as CASSFLGLAANYEQYF.

The chain is built from TRBV5-1 and TRBJ2-5; D is perhaps TRBD1 (5 bases). The CDR3 sequence is 14 residues long. The V end lost 3 bases, the J end lost 1 base, and 10 bases lay between the germline ends. The V gene's germline CDR1 is SGHRS and CDR2 YFSETQ. The CDR3 DNA reads as TGCGCCAGCAGCTCGTTGACAGCCCAAGAGACCCAGTACTTC. This encodes CASSSLTAQETQYF.

On this clone itself: Other DNA sequences within the sample encode an identical CDR3. V usage is TRBV5-6 and J usage is TRBJ2-1; TRBD2 matches 10 bases. The CDR3 runs 16 residues. CDR1 is SGHDT and CDR2 is YYEEEE in the germline V gene. V was clipped by 2 bases and J by 0 bases; unmatched bases: 2. The CDR3 protein is CASSFVAGGSYNEQFF. CDR3 coding DNA: TGTGCCAGCAGCTTCGTAGCGGGGGGCTCCTACAATGAGCAGTTCTTC.

CDR3: CASTPGGTNEKLFF. As DNA, the CDR3 is TGTGCCAGCACCCCGGGGGGCACTAATGAAAAACTGTTTTTT. The chain recombines TRBV6-1 with TRBJ1-4; TRBD1 might be the D (6 bases). CDR1 and CDR2 from the germline V gene are MNHNS and SASEGT. The CDR3 covers 14 residues. The V end was cut by 7 bases, the J end by 2 bases, with 11 bases between.